This T cell receptor beta chain appears in the sequencing data of a study of cytomegalovirus exposure and HLA in healthy donors. In the PCR, 60 Vbeta and 13 Jbeta primers were used. Profiling relied on immunoSEQ multiplex PCR, and the TCRdb table lists in-frame clones only, not all of them. The sample yields roughly 95,000 clones, about three quarters seen once. This CDR3 region has 15 residues. Trimming took 5 bases from V and 11 from J; bases not matched to a gene: 15. Germline V gene sequence: CDR1 SGHVS, CDR2 FQNEAQ. The clonotype comes from a man aged 30 to 45 in good health and CMV-seropositive. The sequencing sample was made of PBMCs. The V and J genes are TRBV7-8 and TRBJ1-5; TRBD1 agrees at 7 bases. The chain's CDR3 is CASSQGGGGAMSQHF. The CDR3 DNA follows: TGTGCCAGCAGCCAAGGGGGCGGTGGGGCAATGTCCCAGCATTTT.